These 32 T cell receptor beta chains were sequenced from one sample in a study of PD-L1 blockade in urothelial cancer. Data came from immunoSEQ multiplex PCR; TCRdb stores just in-frame clones and leaves some out. The data show 2,500 to 3,000 clones, with 30% to 40% seen just once and 5% to 7% held by the top ten. This specimen was tumor tissue, taken before atezolizumab (anti-PD-L1) treatment. The receptor source for this set is a man in his 70s with urothelial cancer.

The V and J genes are TRBV19 and TRBJ1-1; TRBD1 is a possible D gene (5 bases). V lost 4 bases to trimming and J lost 7 bases, with 16 bases between them. Germline CDR1 is LNHDA and CDR2 is SQIVND (reference sequence). This CDR3 contains 14 residues. CDR3 sequence reads: CASSKAAGSGEAFF. In nucleotides, the CDR3 is TGTGCCAGTAGTAAGGCGGCAGGGTCAGGTGAAGCTTTCTTT.

This clone is large (0.1 to 1%) by share. This chain links TRBV9 with TRBJ2-5, with 8 nucleotides matching TRBD2. Germline V gives CDR1 SGDLS, CDR2 YYNGEE. J was trimmed by 1 base and V by 0 bases; bases with no gene match: 2. CDR3 length: 15 amino acids. CDR3 sequence (DNA): TGTGCCAGCAGCGTAGCGGGGGGGTTCCAAGAGACCCAGTACTTC. Translating it yields CASSVAGGFQETQYF.

By proportion, this clone is medium-sized. The chain uses TRBV12-5 and TRBJ2-7; 9 nucleotides match TRBD1. CDR1 and CDR2 (germline): LGHNT, FRNRAP. This CDR3 has 15 amino acids. CDR3 sequence reads: CASQRQGVGDYEQYF. The CDR3, as DNA: TGTGCCAGCCAACGACAGGGGGTCGGAGATTACGAGCAGTACTTC.

The chain joins TRBV5-1 to TRBJ2-5; 8 nucleotides match TRBD2. The junction had 7 bases not matched to a gene; V was cut back by 1 base and J by 2 bases. CDR3 length: 16 amino acids. Germline lookup yields CDR1 SGHRS and CDR2 YFSETQ. The CDR3 reads CASSLSAGGFQETQYF. The CDR3 bases are TGCGCCAGCAGCTTGTCCGCGGGGGGTTTTCAAGAGACCCAGTACTTC.

This clone was detected a few times. The J gene is TRBJ1-1, the V gene TRBV6-8; D call uncertain. CDR1 and CDR2 from the germline V gene are MNHGY and SAAAGT. This CDR3 spans 12 amino acids. Trimming left V 2 bases short and J 6 bases short, with 7 bases between. DNA for the CDR3: TGTGCCAGCAGTTACACCCAGGCTGAAGCTTTCTTT. This translates into CASSYTQAEAFF.

The chain links TRBV28 to TRBJ2-7; TRBD1 aligns across 9 bases. V trimming: 3 bases; J trimming: 2 bases; junction bases outside the gene matches: 8. The CDR3 sequence is 16 residues long. Per the germline V gene, CDR1 is MDHEN and CDR2 is SYDVKM. The CDR3 DNA reads as TGTGCCAGCAGTTTGACTGGGACAGGGCGAGCCTACGAGCAGTACTTC. This sequence encodes CASSLTGTGRAYEQYF.

The J gene is TRBJ2-3, the V gene TRBV15; 8 nucleotides align to TRBD2. Germline CDR1 LNHNV, CDR2 YYDKDF (reference sequence). Germline trimming cut 0 bases from V and 4 bases from J; bases unmatched to any gene: 3. The CDR3 is made up of 15 amino acids. The CDR3 DNA reads as TGTGCCACCAGCAGAGATACGGGGGGGGCAGATACGCAGTATTTT. Protein product: CATSRDTGGADTQYF. The whole variable domain, filled in from reference TRBV15 and TRBJ2-3, reads DAMVIQNPRYQVTQFGKPVTLSCSQTLNHNVMYWYQQKSSQAPKLLFHYYDKDFNNEADTPDNFQSRRPNTSFCFLDIRSPGLGDTAMYLCATSRDTGGADTQYFGPGTRLTVL.

The chain combines TRBV6-8 with TRBJ2-1; TRBD1 might be the D (6 bases). CDR1 is MNHGY, CDR2 SAAAGT, per germline. Trimming pared 9 bases from V and 12 bases from J, leaving 24 bases between. There are 14 residues in the CDR3. DNA of the CDR3: TGTGCCAGTTCGACAGGACCTGTCGTGGTAGGGCAGTTCTTC. The encoded protein is CASSTGPVVVGQFF.

The sample holds a few counts of this clone. At one boundary the junction diverges from the germline segment, which might be a read error. The chain recombines TRBV9 with TRBJ2-2, with D maybe TRBD2 (5 bases). This CDR3 has 17 residues. CDR1 and CDR2 (germline): SGDLS, YYNGEE. The CDR3 DNA sequence: TGTGCCAGCAATGAATTGGAGGTGGGAAGCTCCACCGGGAAGCTGTTTTTT. Amino acid sequence: CASNELEVGSSTGKLFF.

The chain employs TRBV18 and TRBJ1-4, with D perhaps TRBD1 (5 bases). This CDR3 contains 15 residues. Germline loops: CDR1 KGHSH, CDR2 LQKENI. Between the trimmed V and J ends, which lost 1 base and 2 bases, there was a span of 8 bases. The CDR3 region is CASSPRGETNEKLFF. CDR3 coding DNA: TGTGCCAGCTCACCACGGGGGGAGACTAATGAAAAACTGTTTTTT.

This chain joins TRBV19 and TRBJ1-5; D might be TRBD1 (5 bases). V was pared by 4 bases and J by 5 bases, with 9 bases between. The V gene's germline CDR1 is LNHDA and CDR2 SQIVND (reference sequence). This CDR3 has 13 amino acids. CDR3: CASSKDTYQPQHF. CDR3 nucleotide sequence: TGTGCCAGTAGTAAGGACACCTATCAGCCCCAGCATTTT.

The rearrangement links TRBV29-1 to TRBJ1-2, with a tentative D call TRBD1 (5 bases). The V end lost 7 bases, the J end lost 2 bases, and 11 bases lay between the germline ends. The CDR3 covers 12 residues. Per the germline V gene, CDR1 is SQVTM and CDR2 is ANQGSEA. CDR3 protein: CSARDENYGYTF. DNA for the CDR3: TGCAGCGCCCGGGACGAAAACTATGGCTACACCTTC.

There are a few counts of this clone. The rearrangement joins TRBV28 to TRBJ1-1; 7 bases are shared with TRBD1. Germline trimming cut 6 bases from V and 3 bases from J; bases unmatched to any gene: 4. This CDR3 region has 13 residues. Germline V gene lookup returns CDR1 MDHEN and CDR2 SYDVKM. CDR3 loop: CASSRGTYTEAFF. Here the CDR3 DNA reads TGTGCCAGCAGCAGGGGGACATACACTGAAGCTTTCTTT.

This clone was seen more than once but under ten times. The rearrangement links TRBV9 to TRBJ2-3, with D perhaps being TRBD1 or TRBD2 (5 bases each). The V end lost 0 bases, the J end lost 5 bases, and 13 bases lay between the germline ends. This CDR3 has 15 residues. Germline CDR1 reads SGDLS; CDR2 reads YYNGEE. DNA of the CDR3: TGTGCCAGCAGCGTAGGACAGCGGTCTGGAGATACGCAGTATTTT. Its translation: CASSVGQRSGDTQYF.

This clone was seen more than once but under ten times. V and J are TRBV5-1 and TRBJ1-4, with D hard to call. Germline loops: CDR1 SGHRS, CDR2 YFSETQ. The V and J ends lost 2 bases and 4 bases respectively, with 9 bases between them. The CDR3 has 14 residues. This CDR3 reads CASSFGQINEKLFF. In DNA form, the CDR3 reads TGCGCCAGCAGCTTTGGCCAAATTAATGAAAAACTGTTTTTT.

The rearrangement uses TRBV5-1 and TRBJ2-1; 7 nucleotides align to TRBD1. Germline V gene data show CDR1 as SGHRS and CDR2 as YFSETQ. J lost 5 bases, V lost 0 bases, and 5 bases had no gene match. The CDR3 covers 15 residues. The CDR3 DNA is TGCGCCAGCAGCTTGGGGCTTGGGACAGACAATGAGCAGTTCTTC. Amino acids: CASSLGLGTDNEQFF.

By proportion, this clone is medium-sized. The V gene is TRBV10-3, the J gene TRBJ2-7, with a possible D match to TRBD2 (5 bases). The germline CDR1 and CDR2 sequences are ENHRY and SYGVKD. The ends were cut back, 0 bases at V and 1 base at J, with 10 bases in the middle. There are 15 residues in the CDR3. This chain's CDR3 is CAISESLPGSYEQYF. The CDR3 DNA sequence: TGTGCCATCAGTGAGTCGTTGCCGGGATCCTACGAGCAGTACTTC.

This clone has a single count. The V gene is TRBV19, the J gene TRBJ1-4; the D is unclear. Looked up from germline, CDR1 is LNHDA and CDR2 is SQIVND (reference sequence). Trimming cost V 8 bases and J 0 bases, with 10 bases left between them. The CDR3 runs 14 residues. CDR3 DNA: TGTGCCAGTGCCAGGAGTGCAACTAATGAAAAACTGTTTTTT. As protein: CASARSATNEKLFF.

The chain joins TRBV10-3 to TRBJ2-2; D possibly corresponds to TRBD2 (5 bases). The CDR3 covers 12 residues. Trimming took 10 bases from V and 2 from J, leaving 8 bases between them. Germline CDR1 ENHRY, CDR2 SYGVKD. The CDR3, as DNA: TGTGCCAGCGGGCAAAACACCGGGGAGCTGTTTTTT. Amino acids: CASGQNTGELFF.

The chain couples TRBV11-3 to TRBJ1-1; weak D call: TRBD1 (5 bases). Trimming removed 3 bases at V and 10 bases at J, with 18 bases between. Germline lookup yields CDR1 SGHNT and CDR2 YENEEA. This CDR3 has 14 amino acids. The CDR3 DNA follows: TGTGCCAGCAGCTTGGGGCAGCGTGGCGTGGGAGCTTTCTTT. Translating it yields CASSLGQRGVGAFF.

This rearrangement joins TRBV11-3 to TRBJ2-7, with D perhaps TRBD1 (6 bases). The germline V gene encodes CDR1 SGHNT and CDR2 YENEEA. The CDR3 extends over 14 amino acids. Trimming removed 1 base from V and 5 bases from J, with 12 bases in between. CDR3 loop: CASSLGSTGDEQYF. CDR3 nucleotide sequence: TGTGCCAGCAGCTTAGGATCGACAGGAGACGAGCAGTACTTC.

The J gene is TRBJ1-2, the V gene TRBV19; D possibly corresponds to TRBD1 (6 bases). Germline CDR1 and CDR2: LNHDA and SQIVND (reference sequence). Trimming removed 6 bases at V and 4 bases at J, with 9 bases between. The CDR3 spans 12 residues. The CDR3 DNA reads as TGTGCCAGTAGCCGACAGGTCTATGGCTACACCTTC. Amino acid sequence: CASSRQVYGYTF.

The CDR3 is CASSQTRQPQHF. DNA for the CDR3: TGTGCCAGCAGCCAGACCCGGCAGCCCCAGCATTTT. The chain employs TRBV28 and TRBJ1-5; D is uncertain. This CDR3 contains 12 residues. Between the trimmed V and J ends, which lost 6 bases and 7 bases, there was a span of 10 bases. CDR1 and CDR2 from the germline V gene are MDHEN and SYDVKM.

This clone has a handful of counts. The chain links TRBV28 to TRBJ1-1, with D uncertain. Trimming stripped 6 bases from V and 3 bases from J, with 8 bases between. This CDR3 has 12 amino acids. CDR1 MDHEN and CDR2 SYDVKM come from the germline V gene. The CDR3 sequence is CASRPRYTEAFF. CDR3 DNA: TGTGCCAGCAGACCCCGCTACACTGAAGCTTTCTTT.

There are a few counts of this clone. This chain connects TRBV28 to TRBJ1-2; TRBD1 is a possible D gene (5 bases). Germline assignment: CDR1 MDHEN and CDR2 SYDVKM. The V end was cut by 8 bases, the J end by 8 bases, with 18 bases between. The length of the CDR3 is 13 residues. CDR3 coding DNA: TGTGCCAGCTATAACAGGCTAGCGGAGGGCTACACCTTC. Translating gives CASYNRLAEGYTF.

By proportion, this clone is medium-sized. The chain carries TRBV11-3 and TRBJ2-3; unclear D gene. With 1 base removed from V and 4 bases from J, the gap between germline ends came to 15 bases. Germline V CDR1 and CDR2: SGHNT, YENEEA. This CDR3 contains 16 residues. The CDR3 region is CASSLVGSEAADTQYF. Written as DNA, the CDR3 is TGTGCCAGCAGCTTAGTTGGGTCTGAGGCTGCAGATACGCAGTATTTT.

This clone was counted only a few times. The chain has TRBV11-3 and TRBJ1-5; TRBD1 aligns across 7 bases. Looked up from germline, CDR1 is SGHNT and CDR2 is YENEEA. V was pared by 2 bases and J by 4 bases, with 8 bases of the junction left unmatched. This CDR3 contains 16 residues. CDR3 DNA sequence: TGTGCCAGCAGCTTATTAGGCGGGACAGAAAATCAGCCCCAGCATTTT. It translates to CASSLLGGTENQPQHF.

V usage is TRBV30 and J usage is TRBJ1-5; D remains unclear. Between the trimmed V and J ends, which lost 5 bases and 1 base, there was a span of 9 bases. The CDR3 loop spans 13 amino acids. Germline values: CDR1 GTSNPN, CDR2 SVGIG (reference sequence). Written as DNA, the CDR3 is TGTGCCTGGGCTGGAGAAAGCAATCAGCCCCAGCATTTT. It encodes CAWAGESNQPQHF.

This clone was seen a handful of times. A junction boundary mismatches the germline segment, possibly from a read error. The chain recombines TRBV9 with TRBJ1-5; a possible D gene is TRBD1 (5 bases). The germline V gene has CDR1 SGDLS and CDR2 YYNGEE. CDR3 length: 17 amino acids. The CDR3 bases are TGTGCCAGCAGTCCCACCGGGGCTCTCCTTGACAATCAGCTCCAGCATTTT. Residues: CASSPTGALLDNQLQHF.

This clone came up a few times. An end of the junction does not agree with germline; a read error may underlie this. The chain has TRBV11-3 and TRBJ2-7; D may correspond to TRBD1 or TRBD2 (5 bases each). The V gene's germline CDR1 is SGHNT and CDR2 YENEEA. The CDR3 runs 14 residues. CDR3 bases: TGTGCCAGCAGCAGTCCTGGGGGAACCTACGAGCAATACTTC. Protein product: CASSSPGGTYEQYF. The whole variable domain, remainder taken from reference TRBV11-3 and TRBJ2-7, is EAGVVQSPRYKIIEKKQPVAFWCNPISGHNTLYWYLQNLGQGPELLIRYENEEAVDDSQLPKDRFSAERLKGVDSTLKIQPAELGDSAVYLCASSSPGGTYEQYFGPGTRLTVT.

This clone was seen a handful of times. This chain connects TRBV6-8 to TRBJ1-6; D unclear. The CDR3 loop spans 16 amino acids. Germline lookup yields CDR1 MNHGY and CDR2 SAAAGT. V lost 7 bases, J lost 0 bases, and 13 bases lay in between. CDR3 amino acids: CASTPPGSSYNSPLHF. CDR3 nucleotide sequence: TGTGCCAGCACCCCTCCTGGGAGCTCCTATAATTCACCCCTCCACTTT.

This clone was seen only a few times. The rearrangement links TRBV7-6 to TRBJ1-1; 8 nucleotides agree with TRBD1. This CDR3 is built from 14 residues. V lost 4 bases and J lost 6; bases outside the gene matches: 7. CDR1 is SGHVS and CDR2 is FNYEAQ in the germline V gene. This CDR3 is CASSSRDRFPEAFF. The DNA of the CDR3 is TGTGCCAGCAGCTCCCGGGACAGGTTTCCTGAAGCTTTCTTT.